This entry lists 22 T cell receptor beta chains sequenced from one sample in a study of human T cells and chemical hapten exposure. TCRdb passed the RACE reads through MiXCR, listing each CDR3 protein once. In the table there are around 340,000 distinct CDR3 sequences, roughly 6.9% of which are singletons. The time point was: patch test 1, 2 weeks after DPC sensitization. Treatment: therapeutic diphenylcyclopropenone sensitization with weekly scalp DPC. Sequencing was performed on whole blood, taken in connection with sensitization to the hapten diphenylcyclopropenone (DPC). These receptor sequences come from a woman between 18 and 30 years old with alopecia areata. Some clones in this sample may be carry-over from other donors' samples.

V usage is TRBV19 and J usage is TRBJ1-5; D is unresolved. Trimming stripped 7 bases from V and 4 bases from J, with 11 bases between. The CDR3 has 13 residues. Germline assignment: CDR1 LNHDA and CDR2 SQIVND (reference sequence). For the CDR3, the DNA is TGTGCCAGTACCCTGACGGTAAATCAGCCCCAGCATTTT. Encoded protein: CASTLTVNQPQHF.

The chain carries TRBV6-5 and TRBJ2-7; a possible D gene is TRBD1 (6 bases). The germline V gene has CDR1 MNHEY and CDR2 SVGAGI. The CDR3 consists of 17 residues. V was cut by 2 bases and J by 6 bases, with 23 bases left in between. CDR3 DNA sequence: TGTGCCAGCAGTTACCTCTCTAAGGCAGGGGTAGAGGGCGAGCAGTACTTC. Its protein product is CASSYLSKAGVEGEQYF.

This clonotype appeared a few times. The rearrangement links TRBV12-3 or TRBV12-4 to TRBJ1-2, with a tentative D call TRBD1 (5 bases). The CDR3 sequence is 13 residues long. Trimming stripped 6 bases from V and 10 bases from J, with 18 bases between. In nucleotides, the CDR3 is TGTGCCAGCAGGAGGGACGCCTCCCACTCCTACACCTTC. Translation: CASRRDASHSYTF.

This clonotype came up many times. This rearrangement joins TRBV20-1 to TRBJ1-2; D is undetermined. The germline gives CDR1 DFQATT, CDR2 SNEGSKA (reference sequence). CDR3 size: 11 residues. Trimming stripped 4 bases from V and 3 bases from J, with 6 bases between. CDR3 in DNA: TGCAGTGCTATAAGGGACTATGGCTACACCTTC. This gives the protein CSAIRDYGYTF.

The V gene is TRBV7-2, the J gene TRBJ1-6; a weak D match, TRBD1 (5 bases). The ends were cut back, 3 bases at V and 9 bases at J, with 15 bases in the middle. Per germline, CDR1 SGHTA and CDR2 FQGNSA. The CDR3 length is 15 residues. The CDR3 reads CASSFMSGWSSPLHF. CDR3 DNA: TGTGCCAGCAGCTTCATGTCAGGGTGGAGTTCACCCCTCCACTTT.

The table lists this clonotype with many counts. This chain links TRBV29-1 with TRBJ2-3, with 9 bases identical to TRBD1. Germline CDR1 and CDR2: SQVTM and ANQGSEA. With V trimmed by 7 bases and J by 1 base, 6 bases remained unmatched. The CDR3 consists of 14 residues. CDR3 protein: CSGGQGEGTDTQYF. The CDR3 bases are TGCAGCGGGGGACAGGGAGAGGGCACAGATACGCAGTATTTT.

This clonotype has ten or more counts. The CDR3 nucleotides are TGTGCCAGCAGCCTTCAATGGCGGGGGAGCACAGATACGCAGTATTTT. Its translation is CASSLQWRGSTDTQYF. The chain carries TRBV4-2 and TRBJ2-3, with TRBD2 identical over 7 bases. The CDR3 is 16 residues long. Germline assignment: CDR1 LGHNA and CDR2 YNFKEQ. V shed 4 bases, J shed 0 bases, and the junction held 7 bases outside the gene matches.

This clonotype appeared a few times. V and J are TRBV4-3 and TRBJ2-1; D unresolved. Trimming stripped 8 bases from V and 10 bases from J, with 15 bases between. CDR1 LGHNA and CDR2 YSLEER come from the germline V gene. The CDR3 is made up of 12 amino acids. CDR3: CASGPPIKEQFF. CDR3 DNA: TGCGCCAGCGGACCCCCTATCAAGGAGCAGTTCTTC.

To note about this clonotype: This may be a read error: a much more frequent sequence differs by one nucleotide. The chain recombines TRBV28 with TRBJ1-2; the D is unclear. This CDR3 region has 16 residues. Per germline, CDR1 MDHEN and CDR2 SYDVKM. V gave up 1 base and J gave up 1 base, with 13 bases separating them. The CDR3 bases are TGTGCCAGCAGTTTATCCGCCCGCGGGATTAACTATGGCTACACCTTC. Protein: CASSLSARGINYGYTF.

This clonotype was detected ten times or more. This sequence joins TRBV9 and TRBJ1-6, with unresolved D. The germline CDR1 and CDR2 sequences are SGDLS and YYNGEE. Trimming took off 0 bases at V and 0 bases at J, with 10 bases between the two ends. This CDR3 region has 17 residues. The DNA of the CDR3 is TGTGCCAGCAGCGTAGTCCCGTCAAGCTCCTATAATTCACCCCTCCACTTT. This encodes CASSVVPSSSYNSPLHF.

In this sample, this clonotype turned up a few times. This chain connects TRBV28 to TRBJ1-5; the D is unclear. The CDR3 has 14 residues. The V gene lost 8 bases and the J gene lost 8 bases, with 19 bases spanning the gap. The germline V gene has CDR1 MDHEN and CDR2 SYDVKM. The CDR3 reads CASLRPQLEEPQHF. Here the CDR3 DNA reads TGTGCCAGCCTCCGGCCTCAGCTAGAAGAGCCCCAGCATTTT.

This clonotype showed up many times. The chain combines TRBV3-1 with TRBJ1-6; unclear D gene. CDR3 length: 12 residues. CDR1 is LGHDT and CDR2 is YNNKEL in the germline V gene (reference sequence). V dropped 0 bases and J dropped 8 bases, with 2 bases sitting between them. CDR3 nucleotide sequence: TGTGCCAGCAGCCAAGACTATTCACCCCTCCACTTT. Translated: CASSQDYSPLHF.

This clonotype was picked up many times. The rearrangement joins TRBV28 to TRBJ2-1, with D tentatively TRBD2 (6 bases). The CDR3 is made up of 13 amino acids. The germline V gene has CDR1 MDHEN and CDR2 SYDVKM. The V and J ends lost 1 base and 8 bases respectively, with 9 bases between them. CDR3 protein: CASSLFGGDEQFF. The CDR3 nucleotides are TGTGCCAGCAGTTTATTCGGCGGGGATGAGCAGTTCTTC.

This clonotype showed up many times. The chain links TRBV29-1 to TRBJ1-1, with D unclear. V lost 6 bases, J lost 0 bases, and 8 bases lay in between. Germline CDR1 and CDR2: SQVTM and ANQGSEA. CDR3 size: 12 residues. The CDR3 nucleotides are TGCAGCGTGTCTGGGCTGAACACTGAAGCTTTCTTT. Encoded protein: CSVSGLNTEAFF.

At least ten counts were recorded for this clonotype. Mismatch with germline at one junction end may stem from a read error. This rearrangement joins TRBV6-1 to TRBJ2-3; no reliable D call. CDR3 length: 10 residues. CDR1 is MNHNS, CDR2 SASEGT, per germline. CDR3 in amino acids: CASSEGKPDF. CDR3 nucleotide sequence: TGTGCCAGCAGTGAAGGGAAACCGGATTTT.

This clonotype appeared many times. The rearrangement uses TRBV7-6 and TRBJ2-3; the D is unclear. The CDR3 runs to 13 residues. The V gene's germline CDR1 is SGHVS and CDR2 FNYEAQ. Trimming cost V 4 bases and J 7 bases, with 12 bases left between them. This CDR3 reads CASSSQERYTQYF. In nucleotides, the CDR3 is TGTGCCAGCAGCTCGCAGGAGAGGTATACGCAGTATTTT.

A few counts support this clonotype. The chain employs TRBV20-1 and TRBJ2-1; D uncertain. The CDR3 covers 15 residues. The V gene's germline CDR1 is DFQATT and CDR2 SNEGSKA (reference sequence). V was clipped by 1 base and J by 3 bases, with 13 bases between them. This CDR3 is CSARVTQVDYNEQFF. The DNA for the CDR3 is TGCAGTGCTAGAGTGACCCAGGTCGACTACAATGAGCAGTTCTTC.

This clonotype came up a few times. This chain joins TRBV28 and TRBJ1-3, with 8 bases identical to TRBD1. V trimming: 5 bases; J trimming: 5 bases; junction bases outside the gene matches: 5. CDR1 is MDHEN and CDR2 is SYDVKM in the germline V gene. The CDR3 runs 14 residues. The CDR3: CASSGGDRRNTIYF. The CDR3 coding sequence is TGTGCCAGCAGTGGGGGGGACAGGAGAAACACCATATATTTT.

The chain recombines TRBV27 with TRBJ2-7, with 10 bases that match TRBD1. In germline, CDR1 is MNHEY, CDR2 SMNVEV (reference sequence). CDR3 length equals 14 residues. The trim removed 5 bases at V and 3 bases at J, leaving 4 bases unmatched. The CDR3, as DNA: TGTGCCAGCAGTCCGACAGGGGGCCTCTACGAGCAGTACTTC. This encodes CASSPTGGLYEQYF.

This clonotype came up many times. Written as DNA, the CDR3 is TGTGCCAGCAGTTTGACCCCCGAGGTTGAAAAACTGTTTTTT. It is translated as CASSLTPEVEKLFF. The chain is built from TRBV28 and TRBJ1-4; D is ambiguous. The CDR3 spans 14 residues. The germline V gene encodes CDR1 MDHEN and CDR2 SYDVKM. V was trimmed by 3 bases and J by 7 bases, leaving 12 bases between them.

This clonotype was found many times. The V gene is TRBV25-1, the J gene TRBJ2-7; D possibly corresponds to TRBD1 (6 bases). The length of the CDR3 is 15 residues. With 6 bases removed from V and 2 bases from J, the gap between germline ends came to 17 bases. Germline CDR1 is MGHDK and CDR2 is SYGVNS. Written as DNA, the CDR3 is TGTGCCAGCAGAGCTCGGACAGATCCTCCCTACGAGCAGTACTTC. Translating it yields CASRARTDPPYEQYF.

This clonotype was seen ten or more times. V usage is TRBV6-1 and J usage is TRBJ2-4, with D hard to call. This CDR3 region has 15 residues. V lost 8 bases and J lost 1, with 15 bases in between. From germline, CDR1 is MNHNS and CDR2 SASEGT. The CDR3 nucleotides are TGTGCCAGCTTTACCCGGCAAGGGGCCAAAAACATTCAGTACTTC. This sequence encodes CASFTRQGAKNIQYF.